Listed below are T cell receptor beta chains from one sample, sequenced in a study of brain T cells in children with intractable seizures. The data were produced by immunoSEQ multiplex PCR, yet TCRdb's version contains in-frame clones alone and is incomplete. The table lists just under 65,000 clones, more than 95% of them singletons, with 0.3% to 0.4% in the top ten. The sample here was peripheral blood, taken at surgery. Receptors were obtained from a boy younger than two with focal cortical dysplasia and intractable seizures. Each CDR3 is given with its conserved first and last residue. A D gene is named only where the DNA matches it firmly. Part of the rows lack a size; the others show once, few, many or a class for expanded clones.

j_gene: TRBJ1-2
abundance: .
d_gene: TRBD1
v_gene: TRBV18
CDR3nt: TGTGCCAGCTCACCCGGGACAGGGGGTGGCTACACCTTC
CDR3aa: CASSPGTGGGYTF

j_gene: TRBJ1-1
abundance: .
d_gene: .
v_gene: TRBV27
CDR3nt: TGTGCCAGCGGGGGGGCGGGGAACACTGAAGCTTTCTTT
CDR3aa: CASGGAGNTEAFF

j_gene: TRBJ1-5
abundance: .
d_gene: .
v_gene: TRBV6-2/TRBV6-3
CDR3nt: TGTGCCAGCAGTGGTTTTCTCCTCAGGGGCAGCAATCAGCCCCAGCATTTT
CDR3aa: CASSGFLLRGSNQPQHF

j_gene: TRBJ1-1
abundance: once
d_gene: .
v_gene: TRBV6-2/TRBV6-3
CDR3nt: TGTGCCAGCAGTTACGGCAGCCCTGATGAAGCTTTCTTT
CDR3aa: CASSYGSPDEAFF

j_gene: TRBJ2-7
abundance: .
d_gene: .
v_gene: TRBV28
CDR3nt: TGTGCCAGCAGCCAGAACTACGAGCAGTACTTC
CDR3aa: CASSQNYEQYF

j_gene: TRBJ2-7
abundance: .
d_gene: TRBD1
v_gene: TRBV27
CDR3nt: TGTGCCAGCAGTCCGGGGACAGGGGGGGGTGGGAAGTACTTC
CDR3aa: CASSPGTGGGGKYF

j_gene: TRBJ2-7
abundance: .
d_gene: TRBD2
v_gene: TRBV20-1
CDR3nt: TGCAGTGCTAGTTATAGGGGGACTAGAACCTACGAGCAGTACTTC
CDR3aa: CSASYRGTRTYEQYF

j_gene: TRBJ2-7
abundance: .
d_gene: TRBD2
v_gene: TRBV12-3/TRBV12-4
CDR3nt: TGTGCCAGCAGTCGGCTAGCGGGAGAGCAGTACTTC
CDR3aa: CASSRLAGEQYF

j_gene: TRBJ2-7
abundance: .
d_gene: .
v_gene: TRBV13
CDR3nt: TGTGCCAGCAGCTTATGGGGGGCCGGCTCCTACGAGCAGTACTTC
CDR3aa: CASSLWGAGSYEQYF

j_gene: TRBJ2-3
abundance: .
d_gene: TRBD1
v_gene: TRBV18
CDR3nt: TGTGCCAGCTCGTCACGACAGGGACCAGATACGCAGTATTTT
CDR3aa: CASSSRQGPDTQYF

j_gene: TRBJ2-5
abundance: .
d_gene: .
v_gene: TRBV6-1
CDR3nt: TGTGCCAGCAGTGAACTTAACGAAGGAGAGACCCAGTACTTC
CDR3aa: CASSELNEGETQYF

j_gene: TRBJ1-1
abundance: .
d_gene: .
v_gene: TRBV5-1
CDR3nt: TGCGCCAGCAGCCCGAGGGGGAAGACTGAAGCTTTCTTT
CDR3aa: CASSPRGKTEAFF

j_gene: TRBJ1-1
abundance: .
d_gene: TRBD1
v_gene: TRBV18
CDR3nt: TGTGCCAGCTCACCCCCCACAGGGGGAACTGAAGCTTTCTTT
CDR3aa: CASSPPTGGTEAFF

j_gene: TRBJ1-1
abundance: .
d_gene: .
v_gene: TRBV20-1
CDR3nt: TGCAGTGCTAGCGGGATGAGGGCTTTCTTT
CDR3aa: CSASGMRAFF

j_gene: TRBJ2-5
abundance: .
d_gene: .
v_gene: TRBV19
CDR3nt: TGTGCCAGTAGTTCCCGGGACCAAGAGACCCAGTACTTC
CDR3aa: CASSSRDQETQYF

j_gene: TRBJ2-7
abundance: .
d_gene: TRBD2
v_gene: TRBV4-1
CDR3nt: TGCGCCAGCAGCCAAACCTTTTTCTTAATAGCGGGAGGGGCCTACGAGCAGTACTTC
CDR3aa: CASSQTFFLIAGGAYEQYF

j_gene: TRBJ1-1
abundance: .
d_gene: .
v_gene: TRBV7-6
CDR3nt: TGTGCCAGCAGCTCCCCTGCACCCGGCACTGAAGCTTTCTTT
CDR3aa: CASSSPAPGTEAFF

j_gene: TRBJ1-5
abundance: few
d_gene: TRBD1
v_gene: TRBV7-9
CDR3nt: TGTGCCAGCAGCTTAGGACAGGGCTATCAGCCCCAGCATTTT
CDR3aa: CASSLGQGYQPQHF

j_gene: TRBJ2-5
abundance: .
d_gene: TRBD2
v_gene: TRBV19
CDR3nt: TGTGCCAGTAGCGCCGCGGGACTAGTGGGGGAGACCCAGTACTTC
CDR3aa: CASSAAGLVGETQYF

j_gene: TRBJ1-2
abundance: once
d_gene: .
v_gene: TRBV2
CDR3nt: TGTGCCAGCGGCAACAGCTATGGCTACACCTTC
CDR3aa: CASGNSYGYTF

j_gene: TRBJ2-7
abundance: .
d_gene: .
v_gene: TRBV11-2
CDR3nt: TGTGCCAGCAGCTTAGATAGTAGGGGGATCATCTCCTACGAGCAGTACTTC
CDR3aa: CASSLDSRGIISYEQYF

j_gene: TRBJ2-1
abundance: .
d_gene: .
v_gene: TRBV4-2
CDR3nt: TGTGCCAGCAGCCGCCCTCCGGGGGGAACAGGGAATGAGCAGTTCTTC
CDR3aa: CASSRPPGGTGNEQFF

j_gene: TRBJ2-1
abundance: .
d_gene: TRBD2
v_gene: TRBV3-1/TRBV3-2
CDR3nt: TGTGCCAGCAGCCAAGATCTCACGGGGGGGAAGTTCTTC
CDR3aa: CASSQDLTGGKFF

j_gene: TRBJ1-1
abundance: .
d_gene: TRBD1
v_gene: TRBV3-1/TRBV3-2
CDR3nt: TGTGCCAGCAGCCAAGATGGAGACAGGGGAACGGCCACTGAAGCTTTCTTT
CDR3aa: CASSQDGDRGTATEAFF

j_gene: TRBJ1-1
abundance: .
d_gene: .
v_gene: TRBV6-6
CDR3nt: TGTGCCAGCAGCCTTCGGGTGGGGGAAACTGAAGCTTTCTTT
CDR3aa: CASSLRVGETEAFF

j_gene: TRBJ2-1
abundance: .
d_gene: TRBD2
v_gene: TRBV6-5
CDR3nt: TGTGCCAGCAGTACTAGCGGGGGGTACAATGAGCAGTTCTTC
CDR3aa: CASSTSGGYNEQFF

j_gene: TRBJ2-1
abundance: .
d_gene: .
v_gene: TRBV7-2
CDR3nt: TGTGCCAGCAGCTTAATAGTGTCAGCCTACAATGAGCAGTTCTTC
CDR3aa: CASSLIVSAYNEQFF

j_gene: TRBJ2-3
abundance: once
d_gene: .
v_gene: TRBV4-1
CDR3nt: TGCGCCAGCAGCCAGGGGGAGAGCGGAAGCACAGATACGCAGTATTTT
CDR3aa: CASSQGESGSTDTQYF

j_gene: TRBJ2-7
abundance: .
d_gene: .
v_gene: TRBV19
CDR3nt: TGTGCCAGTGATTCGGGCTACGAGCAGTACTTC
CDR3aa: CASDSGYEQYF

j_gene: TRBJ2-7
abundance: few
d_gene: TRBD2
v_gene: TRBV27
CDR3nt: TGTGCCAGCAGTTTCGGCGGGAGGGCCTACGAGCAGTACTTC
CDR3aa: CASSFGGRAYEQYF

j_gene: TRBJ1-1
abundance: .
d_gene: .
v_gene: TRBV11-1
CDR3nt: TGTGCCAGCAGCTTCGGGGGAGTGAACACTGAAGCTTTCTTT
CDR3aa: CASSFGGVNTEAFF

j_gene: TRBJ2-3
abundance: .
d_gene: TRBD2
v_gene: TRBV7-9
CDR3nt: TGTGCCAGCAGCCCCTTAGCGGGAGATCTGACAGATACGCAGTATTTT
CDR3aa: CASSPLAGDLTDTQYF

j_gene: TRBJ2-3
abundance: .
d_gene: .
v_gene: TRBV7-2
CDR3nt: TGTGCCAGCAGCTTAGCCATAGCACGCACAGATACGCAGTATTTT
CDR3aa: CASSLAIARTDTQYF

j_gene: TRBJ1-1
abundance: .
d_gene: .
v_gene: TRBV13
CDR3nt: TGTGCCAGCAGCTTAGGCCGTGGTGGGTGGCAGGGGAACGCTGAAGCTTTCTTT
CDR3aa: CASSLGRGGWQGNAEAFF

j_gene: TRBJ2-7
abundance: once
d_gene: TRBD2
v_gene: TRBV6-5
CDR3nt: TGTGCCAGCAGGACTAGCGGGAGTTTCCGCGAGCAGTACTTC
CDR3aa: CASRTSGSFREQYF

j_gene: TRBJ1-5
abundance: .
d_gene: TRBD1
v_gene: TRBV6-1
CDR3nt: TGTGCCAGCAGTGGAGGACTAGGACAGGGAGCGAATCAGCCCCAGCATTTT
CDR3aa: CASSGGLGQGANQPQHF

j_gene: TRBJ1-4
abundance: .
d_gene: .
v_gene: TRBV19
CDR3nt: TGTGCCAGTAGTATGGGTGGAAGAACGGAAAAACTGTTTTTT
CDR3aa: CASSMGGRTEKLFF

j_gene: TRBJ1-4
abundance: .
d_gene: TRBD1
v_gene: TRBV19
CDR3nt: TGTGCCAGTCGGGACAGAGTAAATGAAAAACTGTTTTTT
CDR3aa: CASRDRVNEKLFF

j_gene: TRBJ2-3
abundance: .
d_gene: TRBD1
v_gene: TRBV5-1
CDR3nt: TGCGCCAGCAGCTTCTCAGGGGGCCTCACAGATACGCAGTATTTT
CDR3aa: CASSFSGGLTDTQYF

j_gene: TRBJ1-2
abundance: once
d_gene: .
v_gene: TRBV3-1/TRBV3-2
CDR3nt: TGTGCCAGCAGCCAAGATCGGGCGGACACAAGAAGGGGGATCCGTGGCTACACCTTC
CDR3aa: CASSQDRADTRRGIRGYTF